A single sample is the source of the 19 T cell receptor beta chains below, sequenced in a study of low-dose radiotherapy and immunotherapy resistance in tumors. The time point is: after trial treatment. The treatment denotes: LDRT plus nivolumab, ipilimumab, low-dose cyclophosphamide and aspirin (RACIN trial). The PCR that amplified TCRs ran for around 21 cycles, relying on a constant-region primer and a V-primer adapter. A single record per CDR3 protein comes from TCRdb applying MiXCR to the reads. Here the sample spans 40,000 to 65,000 distinct CDR3 sequences, roughly 33% being singletons. The input for sequencing was PBMCs, taken after low-dose radiotherapy plus immunotherapy. These receptor sequences come from a male donor with rectosigmoid adenocarcinoma.

This clonotype was detected once. The chain combines TRBV30 with TRBJ2-3; D is undetermined. There are 12 residues in the CDR3. V was pared by 1 base and J by 0 bases, with 2 bases between. CDR1 and CDR2 (germline): GTSNPN, SVGIG (reference sequence). The CDR3 DNA reads TGTGCCTGGAGTGCAAGCACAGATACGCAGTATTTT. Translating gives CAWSASTDTQYF.

Ten or more counts support this clonotype. This sequence joins TRBV29-1 and TRBJ2-1; TRBD2 aligns across 7 bases. Per the germline V gene, CDR1 is SQVTM and CDR2 is ANQGSEA. There are 15 residues in the CDR3. V trimming: 4 bases; J trimming: 6 bases; junction bases outside the gene matches: 12. The CDR3, as DNA: TGCAGCGTTGGCGGGGGACTGATTTTGGGCAATGAGCAGTTCTTC. Protein: CSVGGGLILGNEQFF.

This clonotype was counted ten times or more. The genes are TRBV12-3 or TRBV12-4 and TRBJ2-1; 8 bases agree with TRBD2. Trimming took 3 bases from V and 1 from J; bases not matched to a gene: 8. The CDR3 consists of 17 residues. CDR3 DNA sequence: TGTGCCAGCAGTTTTAGACTAGCGCAGAAGTCCTACAATGAGCAGTTCTTC. Translation: CASSFRLAQKSYNEQFF.

The V call is TRBV27, the J call TRBJ2-3; 16 nucleotides align to TRBD2. The CDR3 sequence is 19 residues long. J lost 4 bases, V lost 6 bases, and 13 bases had no gene match. The germline gives CDR1 MNHEY, CDR2 SMNVEV (reference sequence). The CDR3 here is CASSRPGLAGGASADTQYF. The DNA of the CDR3 is TGTGCCAGCAGCCGTCCGGGACTAGCGGGGGGGGCCTCGGCAGATACGCAGTATTTT.

V is TRBV4-2 and J is TRBJ1-1, with D perhaps matching TRBD1 (5 bases). From germline, CDR1 is LGHNA and CDR2 YNFKEQ. Deletions cut 0 bases from V and 5 bases from J, with 19 bases between. CDR3 length equals 17 residues. The CDR3 bases are TGTGCCAGCAGCCAAGATCATTTGCGGGGCGCAGTAACTGAAGCTTTCTTT. It yields the protein CASSQDHLRGAVTEAFF.

The rearrangement joins TRBV23-1 to TRBJ2-2, with D uncertain. TRBV23-1 is known as an ORF, though its function is uncertain. The V and J ends lost 3 bases and 2 bases respectively, with 10 bases between them. This CDR3 has 15 residues. The CDR3 region is CASSQTTLNTGELFF. CDR3 in DNA: TGCGCCAGCAGTCAGACCACACTAAACACCGGGGAGCTGTTTTTT.

This clonotype was seen many times. V gene TRBV12-3 or TRBV12-4 combines with J gene TRBJ2-7; D uncertain. Deletions cut 3 bases from V and 3 bases from J, with 15 bases between. The CDR3 is made up of 15 amino acids. This CDR3 reads CASSFSPDFFYEQYF. CDR3 sequence (DNA): TGTGCCAGCAGTTTTAGCCCGGATTTCTTCTACGAGCAGTACTTC.

This chain links TRBV6-2 or TRBV6-3 with TRBJ1-1; the D gene is possibly TRBD1 (6 bases). The V and J ends lost 5 bases and 3 bases respectively, with 16 bases between them. Germline values: CDR1 MNHEY, CDR2 SVGEGT. The CDR3 loop spans 15 amino acids. The CDR3 region is CASSAWTVGDTEAFF. CDR3 sequence (DNA): TGTGCCAGCAGTGCCTGGACAGTAGGGGACACTGAAGCTTTCTTT.

This clonotype was recorded a few times. The chain recombines TRBV9 with TRBJ2-1, with 8 bases lining up with TRBD1. With 0 bases clipped from V and 8 bases from J, the junction kept 7 bases outside the gene matches. The germline gives CDR1 SGDLS, CDR2 YYNGEE. The CDR3 runs 15 residues. This CDR3 is CASSVVQGARDEQFF. For the CDR3, the DNA is TGTGCCAGCAGCGTAGTTCAGGGGGCGCGGGATGAGCAGTTCTTC.

This clonotype was detected ten times or more. The rearrangement uses TRBV20-1 and TRBJ1-2, with D possibly matching TRBD1 (6 bases). This CDR3 is built from 12 residues. Germline V CDR1 and CDR2: DFQATT, SNEGSKA (reference sequence). V dropped 4 bases and J dropped 8 bases, with 14 bases sitting between them. The CDR3 DNA reads TGCAGTGCTACAGGACAGTACGGAGGCTACACCTTC. Protein sequence: CSATGQYGGYTF.

The chain links TRBV6-8 to TRBJ2-2, with D perhaps matching TRBD1 or TRBD2 (6 bases each). CDR1 and CDR2 (germline): MNHGY, SAAAGT. Trimming pared 6 bases from V and 6 bases from J, leaving 11 bases between. CDR3 length equals 13 residues. The CDR3 loop is CASRAGEAGELFF. In nucleotides, the CDR3 is TGTGCCAGCAGGGCAGGGGAGGCCGGGGAGCTGTTTTTT.

This clonotype was found many times. The gene calls are TRBV5-1 and TRBJ1-1; D not certain. The V gene's germline CDR1 is SGHRS and CDR2 YFSETQ. This CDR3 has 15 residues. Trimming removed 4 bases at V and 1 base at J, with 14 bases between. The CDR3 loop is CASSENLPRNTEAFF. CDR3 nucleotide sequence: TGCGCCAGCAGCGAAAACCTGCCCAGGAACACTGAAGCTTTCTTT.

This clonotype was counted ten times or more. V usage is TRBV5-1 and J usage is TRBJ2-4; D may match TRBD1 or TRBD2 (5 bases each). CDR1 and CDR2 (germline): SGHRS, YFSETQ. The CDR3 runs 15 residues. V lost 0 bases, J lost 6 bases, and 13 bases lay in between. CDR3 region: CASSLVAGGGNIQYF. CDR3 DNA: TGCGCCAGCAGCTTGGTAGCAGGTGGGGGAAACATTCAGTACTTC.

A remark on this clonotype: This likely traces to a read error, being one base from a far larger clone. The rearrangement uses TRBV28 and TRBJ2-7; 13 positions match TRBD2. Germline values: CDR1 MDHEN, CDR2 SYDVKM. The CDR3 has 16 amino acids. After removal of 4 bases from V and 7 bases from J, the junction contained 10 bases not matched to a gene. The CDR3 DNA follows: TGTGCCAGCAGTTCCCGGACTAGCGGGAGAATCTATGAGCAGTACTTC. Translating it yields CASSSRTSGRIYEQYF.

In its sample, this clonotype was seen many times. The chain joins TRBV7-8 to TRBJ2-1; the match to TRBD1 covers 7 bases. CDR3 size: 15 residues. With 3 bases clipped from V and 6 bases from J, the junction kept 8 bases outside the gene matches. CDR1 and CDR2 (germline): SGHVS, FQNEAQ. CDR3: CASSFRRGPGNEQFF. In DNA, the CDR3 is TGTGCCAGCAGCTTCCGTAGGGGGCCCGGCAATGAGCAGTTCTTC. Variable domain in full (rest from reference TRBV7-8 and TRBJ2-1): GAGVSQSPRYKVAKRGQDVALRCDPISGHVSLFWYQQALGQGPEFLTYFQNEAQLDKSGLPSDRFFAERPEGSVSTLKIQRTQQEDSAVYLCASSFRRGPGNEQFFGPGTRLTVL.

For this clonotype: A far larger clone is a single base away, which makes a read error likely. The chain carries TRBV11-2 and TRBJ2-1, with D possibly TRBD2 on 6 matching bases. The CDR3 extends over 14 amino acids. V was cut by 5 bases and J by 10 bases, with 18 bases left in between. The germline V gene has CDR1 SGHAT and CDR2 FQNNGV. CDR3 sequence reads: CASSHQNSRDEQFF. The CDR3 region has the DNA TGTGCCAGCAGCCACCAAAACTCGCGGGACGAGCAGTTCTTC. The variable domain in full, completed from reference TRBV11-2 and TRBJ2-1, reads EAGVAQSPRYKIIEKRQSVAFWCNPISGHATLYWYQQILGQGPKLLIQFQNNGVVDDSQLPKDRFSAERLKGVDSTLKIQPAKLEDSAVYLCASSHQNSRDEQFFGPGTRLTVL.

The chain combines TRBV29-1 with TRBJ2-1; D may be TRBD1 or TRBD2 (5 bases each). The V end was cut by 3 bases, the J end by 9 bases, with 9 bases between. CDR1 and CDR2 from the germline V gene are SQVTM and ANQGSEA. This CDR3 has 11 residues. This CDR3 is CSVDRGSEQFF. The CDR3 region has the DNA TGCAGCGTTGACCGGGGCTCTGAGCAGTTCTTC.

In this sample, this clonotype turned up many times. The gene calls are TRBV6-2 or TRBV6-3 and TRBJ2-7; 11 bases are shared with TRBD2. Germline assignment: CDR1 MNHEY and CDR2 SVGEGT. The CDR3 has 15 residues. V gave up 6 bases and J gave up 0 bases; unmatched junction bases: 4. CDR3 coding DNA: TGTGCCAGCAGGAGACTAGCGGGGAGCTCCTACGAGCAGTACTTC. This codes for CASRRLAGSSYEQYF.

The sample holds many counts of this clonotype. The chain is built from TRBV6-2 or TRBV6-3 and TRBJ2-1, with a weak D call TRBD2 (6 bases). Germline CDR1 and CDR2: MNHEY and SVGEGT. Trimming shortened V by 7 bases and J by 4 bases, and 20 bases separated the two germline ends. The CDR3 totals 16 residues. The CDR3 DNA follows: TGTGCCAGCACCAAGCCTACTAGCCGAGGTTACAATGAGCAGTTCTTC. Translation: CASTKPTSRGYNEQFF.